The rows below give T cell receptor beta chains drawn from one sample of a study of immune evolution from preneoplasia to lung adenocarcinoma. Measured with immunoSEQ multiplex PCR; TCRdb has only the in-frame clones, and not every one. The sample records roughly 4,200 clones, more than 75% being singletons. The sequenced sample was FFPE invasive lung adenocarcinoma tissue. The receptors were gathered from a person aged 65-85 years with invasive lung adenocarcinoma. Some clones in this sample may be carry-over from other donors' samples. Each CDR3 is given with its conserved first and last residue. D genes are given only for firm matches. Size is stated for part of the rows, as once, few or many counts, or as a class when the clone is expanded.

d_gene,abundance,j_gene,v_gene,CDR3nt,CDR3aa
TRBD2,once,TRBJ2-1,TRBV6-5,TGTGCCAGCAGCCCAGCGGGGTCCAAAGTGCTCGAGCAGTTCTTC,CASSPAGSKVLEQFF
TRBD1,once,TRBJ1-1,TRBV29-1,TGCAGCGTAGACAGGGGAAGGAACACTGAAGCTTTCTTT,CSVDRGRNTEAFF
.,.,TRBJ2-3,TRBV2,TGTGCCAGCAGGGCAACAGGCACAGATACGCAGTATTTT,CASRATGTDTQYF
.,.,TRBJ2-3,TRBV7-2,TGTGCCAGCAGCTTAGTCGGGGGAACAGATACGCAGTATTTT,CASSLVGGTDTQYF
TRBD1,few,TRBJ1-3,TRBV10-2,TGCGCCAGCAGTGAAAGACAGGGTCCATTCTCTGGAAACACCATATATTTT,CASSERQGPFSGNTIYF
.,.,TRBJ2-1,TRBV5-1,TGCGCCAGCAGCTCGGACCGAGGGTACAATGAGCAGTTCTTC,CASSSDRGYNEQFF
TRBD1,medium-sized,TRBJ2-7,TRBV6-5,TGTGCCAGCAGACGGACAGGGGGATACGAGCAGTACTTC,CASRRTGGYEQYF
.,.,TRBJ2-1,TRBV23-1,TGCGCCAGCAGGGGACACGACCACAATGAGCAGTTCTTC,CASRGHDHNEQFF
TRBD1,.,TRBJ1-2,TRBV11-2,TGTGCCAGCAGCTTACAGGGGGTTGGCTACACCTTC,CASSLQGVGYTF
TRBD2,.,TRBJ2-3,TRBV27,TGTGCCAGCAGCCCCGGGGGGAGGGGCACGCAGTATTTT,CASSPGGRGTQYF
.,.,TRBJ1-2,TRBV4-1,TGCGCCAGCAGCCAAGATCCGGTAAACTATGGCTACACCTTC,CASSQDPVNYGYTF
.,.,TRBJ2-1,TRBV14,TGTGCCAGCAGCCATGGACCGGGGCAGTTCTTC,CASSHGPGQFF
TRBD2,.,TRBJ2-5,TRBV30,TGTGCCTGGAGGCCTTTGGGACTAGCGGGAATAGGGGAGACCCAGTACTTC,CAWRPLGLAGIGETQYF
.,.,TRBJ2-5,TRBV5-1,TGCGCCAGCAGCCAACAGGCACCCCAAGAGACCCAGTACTTC,CASSQQAPQETQYF
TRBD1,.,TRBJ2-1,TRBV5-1,TGCGCCAGCAGCTGGACAGGGGAAAGCTCCTACAATGAGCAGTTCTTC,CASSWTGESSYNEQFF
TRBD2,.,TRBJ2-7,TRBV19,TGTGCCAGCTCTCTAGCGGGAGACTCGTCCGACGAGCAGTACTTC,CASSLAGDSSDEQYF
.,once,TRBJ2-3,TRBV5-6,TGTGCCAGCAGCTCCCCGGGGGTGGCAGATACGCAGTATTTT,CASSSPGVADTQYF
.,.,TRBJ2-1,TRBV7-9,TGTGCCAGCAGCCCAGAGAATGAGCAGTTCTTC,CASSPENEQFF
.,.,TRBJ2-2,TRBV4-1,TGCGCCAGCAGCTGGGATCTAGCGTCGAACACCGGGGAGCTGTTTTTT,CASSWDLASNTGELFF